This T cell receptor (beta chain) was recorded in a study of OX40 agonist ivuxolimab in advanced cancers. Across the study: Treatment received earlier with anti-PD-1, anti-PD-L1 or anti-CTLA-4 agents was allowed, and approximately 44% had some. There were three patients with partial responses, one having hepatocellular carcinoma and two cutaneous melanoma. Findings of the study overall: In general, CD8+ T cells held more expanded clones than CD4+ did, on average.

Generated by immunoSEQ multiplex PCR, the TCRdb table keeps only in-frame clones and is missing some. Here the sample spans tens of thousands of clones, over 85% being singletons. On this clone itself: Its antigen is unidentified.

There are 14 residues in the CDR3. The J segment lost 5 bases and the V segment lost 0 bases, leaving 5 bases of the junction unmatched. Germline loops: CDR1 SGHRS, CDR2 YFSETQ. Sampled blood was obtained at baseline, cycle 4 day 1, and cycle 7 day 1. The J gene is TRBJ2-7, the V gene TRBV5-1, with 7 positions matching TRBD2. The TCR originated in an adult with an advanced solid tumor such as melanoma, head and neck, liver or kidney cancer. Specimen: CD4+ or CD8+ T cells sorted from blood, collected in a trial of the OX40 agonist ivuxolimab. CDR3 sequence (DNA): TGCGCCAGCAGCTTGGTGGGGGGGATCGACGAGCAGTACTTC. This translates into CASSLVGGIDEQYF. Combining the CDR3 with reference TRBV5-1 and TRBJ2-7 gives the whole variable domain KAGVTQTPRYLIKTRGQQVTLSCSPISGHRSVSWYQQTPGQGLQFLFEYFSETQRNKGNFPGRFSGRQFSNSRSEMNVSTLELGDSALYLCASSLVGGIDEQYFGPGTRLTVT.